The clone carrying this T cell receptor (beta chain) was found once. Its antigen remains unidentified. These data belong to a study of shared clonotypes between healthy human individuals. Study-level findings and limits: In several donors, approximately 5% of naive CD4 clonotypes appeared in common. Generation probabilities of non-shared clonotypes were lower (relative to those shared by all four donors).

It was CD45RO-negative cells, positively selected for CCR7, that made up naive CD8 cells, with terminally differentiated effector memory CD45RA+ cells excluded. TCRdb's copy holds only in-frame clones and misses some; the assay was immunoSEQ multiplex PCR. The repertoire has about 2.1 million clones, about 92% of them found once; the top ten carry more than 1.5%. This clonotype was obtained from a man aged 18 to 29 in good health. Some clones in this sample may be carry-over from other donors' samples. The sequencing sample was made of naive CD8+ T cells from PBMCs.

CDR3 protein: CASSEAQNYYEQYF. The CDR3 DNA reads as TGTGCCAGCAGTGAAGCGCAGAATTACTACGAGCAGTACTTC. J is TRBJ2-7 and V is TRBV2; D gene unclear. The length of the CDR3 is 14 residues. Between the trimmed V and J ends, which lost 0 bases and 3 bases, there was a span of 9 bases. Per germline, CDR1 SNHLY and CDR2 FYNNEI. The full variable domain, in which reference TRBV2 and TRBJ2-7 provide the parts outside the CDR3, is EPEVTQTPSHQVTQMGQEVILRCVPISNHLYFYWYRQILGQKVEFLVSFYNNEISEKSEIFDDQFSVERPDGSNFTLKIRSTKLEDSAMYFCASSEAQNYYEQYFGPGTRLTVT.